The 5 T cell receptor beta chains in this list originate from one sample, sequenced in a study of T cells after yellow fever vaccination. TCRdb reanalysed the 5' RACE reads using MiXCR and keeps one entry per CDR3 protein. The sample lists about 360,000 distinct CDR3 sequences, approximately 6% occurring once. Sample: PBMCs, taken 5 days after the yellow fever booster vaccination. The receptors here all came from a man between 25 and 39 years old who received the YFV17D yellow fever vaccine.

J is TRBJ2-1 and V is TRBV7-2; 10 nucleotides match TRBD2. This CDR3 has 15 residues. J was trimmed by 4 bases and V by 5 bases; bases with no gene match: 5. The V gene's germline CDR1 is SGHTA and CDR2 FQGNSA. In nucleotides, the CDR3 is TGTGCCAGCAGCCGCAGGACTAGCGGATACAATGAGCAGTTCTTC. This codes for CASSRRTSGYNEQFF. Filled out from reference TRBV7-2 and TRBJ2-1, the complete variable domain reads GAGVSQSPSNKVTEKGKDVELRCDPISGHTALYWYRQSLGQGLEFLIYFQGNSAPDKSGLPSDRFSAERTGGSVSTLTIQRTQQEDSAVYLCASSRRTSGYNEQFFGPGTRLTVL.

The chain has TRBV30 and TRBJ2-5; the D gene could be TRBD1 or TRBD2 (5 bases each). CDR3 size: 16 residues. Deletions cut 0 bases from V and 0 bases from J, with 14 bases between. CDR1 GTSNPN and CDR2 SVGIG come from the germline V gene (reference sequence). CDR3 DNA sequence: TGTGCCTGGAGTGTACCTACGGGACGGAACCAAGAGACCCAGTACTTC. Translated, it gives CAWSVPTGRNQETQYF.

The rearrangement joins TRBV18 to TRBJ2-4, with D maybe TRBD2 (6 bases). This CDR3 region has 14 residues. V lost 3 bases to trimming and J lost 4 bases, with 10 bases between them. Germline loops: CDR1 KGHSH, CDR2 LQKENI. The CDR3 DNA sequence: TGTGCCAGCTCACCCCCCGGGACTAAAAACATTCAGTACTTC. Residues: CASSPPGTKNIQYF.

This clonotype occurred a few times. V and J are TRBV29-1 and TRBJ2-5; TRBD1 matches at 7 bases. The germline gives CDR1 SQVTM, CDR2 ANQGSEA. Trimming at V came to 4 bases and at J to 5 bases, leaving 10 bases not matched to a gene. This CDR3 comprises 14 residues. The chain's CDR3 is CSVGRQGVGETQYF. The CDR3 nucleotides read TGCAGCGTTGGAAGACAGGGAGTAGGGGAGACCCAGTACTTC.

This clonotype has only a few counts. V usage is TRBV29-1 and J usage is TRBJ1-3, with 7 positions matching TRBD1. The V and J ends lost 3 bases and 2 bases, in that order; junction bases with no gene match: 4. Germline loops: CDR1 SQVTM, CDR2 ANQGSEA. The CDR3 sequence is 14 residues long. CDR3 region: CSVEEGAAGNTIYF. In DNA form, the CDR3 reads TGCAGCGTTGAGGAGGGGGCGGCTGGAAACACCATATATTTT.